What follows is one T cell receptor beta chain and its context. The sample comes from a study of blood T cell repertoires in COVID-19. Whole-study context: Samples taken during acute and convalescent COVID-19 were collected in the United States, Italy and Spain. T cells, B-cell-depleted T cells, or PBMCs supplied cDNA or gDNA.

Methods used by the authors: Amplification of reference gene primers provided the estimated nucleated cell counts. Profiling relied on immunoSEQ multiplex PCR, and the TCRdb table lists in-frame clones only, not all of them. The D gene and trimming were derived from the DNA, and the V and J assignments and clone size from that table. In the table there are roughly 80,000 clones, roughly 80% of which are singletons. This receptor was taken from a human donor in a cohort sampled during active COVID-19. The source material was peripheral blood.

The CDR3 spells CASSYRPSGGFSGANVLTF. The CDR3 DNA sequence: TGTGCCAGCAGCTATAGGCCTAGCGGGGGTTTTTCTGGGGCCAACGTCCTGACTTTC. The chain links TRBV27 to TRBJ2-6; 10 bases map to TRBD2. Germline V lookup: CDR1 MNHEY, CDR2 SMNVEV (reference sequence). Unmatched junction bases numbered 12, after V lost 6 bases and J lost 1 base. This CDR3 has 19 amino acids.